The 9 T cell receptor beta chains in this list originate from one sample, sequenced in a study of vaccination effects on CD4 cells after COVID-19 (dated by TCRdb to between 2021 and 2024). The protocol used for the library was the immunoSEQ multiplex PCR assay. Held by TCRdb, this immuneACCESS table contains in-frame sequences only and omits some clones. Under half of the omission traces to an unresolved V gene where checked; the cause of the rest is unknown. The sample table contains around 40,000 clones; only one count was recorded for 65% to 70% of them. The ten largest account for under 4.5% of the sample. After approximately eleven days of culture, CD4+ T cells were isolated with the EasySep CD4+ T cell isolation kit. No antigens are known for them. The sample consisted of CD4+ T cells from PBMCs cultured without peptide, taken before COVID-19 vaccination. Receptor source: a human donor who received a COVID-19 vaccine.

The CDR3 sequence: CAGRQSSSGNTIYF. CDR3 sequence (DNA): TGTGCCGGTAGACAGTCCTCCTCTGGAAACACCATATATTTT. The chain is built from TRBV7-9 and TRBJ1-3; maybe TRBD1 (5 bases). The CDR3 totals 14 residues. Trimming cost V 11 bases and J 0 bases, with 14 bases left between them. Per the germline V gene, CDR1 is SEHNR and CDR2 is FQNEAQ (reference sequence).

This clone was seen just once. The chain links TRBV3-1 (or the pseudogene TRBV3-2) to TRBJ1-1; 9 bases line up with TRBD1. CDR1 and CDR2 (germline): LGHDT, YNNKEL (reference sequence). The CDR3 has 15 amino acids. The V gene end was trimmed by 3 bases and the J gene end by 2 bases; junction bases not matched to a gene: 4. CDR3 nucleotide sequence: TGTGCCAGCAGCCACTGGACAGGGGTTAACACTGAAGCTTTCTTT. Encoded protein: CASSHWTGVNTEAFF.

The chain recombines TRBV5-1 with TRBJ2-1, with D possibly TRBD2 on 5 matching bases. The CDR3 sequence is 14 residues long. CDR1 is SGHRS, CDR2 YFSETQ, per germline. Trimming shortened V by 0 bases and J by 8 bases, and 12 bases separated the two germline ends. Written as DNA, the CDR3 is TGCGCCAGCAGCTTGGTCGGGATAGACGATGAGCAGTTCTTC. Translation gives CASSLVGIDDEQFF.

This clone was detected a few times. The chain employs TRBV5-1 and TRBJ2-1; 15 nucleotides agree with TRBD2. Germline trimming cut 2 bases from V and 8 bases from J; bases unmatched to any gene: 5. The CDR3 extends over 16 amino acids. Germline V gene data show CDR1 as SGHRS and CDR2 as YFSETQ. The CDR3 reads CASSFGLAGGRDEQFF. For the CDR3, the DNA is TGCGCCAGCAGCTTCGGACTAGCGGGAGGGCGCGATGAGCAGTTCTTC.

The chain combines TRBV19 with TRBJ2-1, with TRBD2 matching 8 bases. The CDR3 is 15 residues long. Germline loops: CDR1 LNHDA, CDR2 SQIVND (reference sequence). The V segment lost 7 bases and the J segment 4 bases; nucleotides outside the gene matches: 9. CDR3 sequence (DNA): TGTGCCAGTACCACCCGGACTAGCACATACAATGAGCAGTTCTTC. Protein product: CASTTRTSTYNEQFF.

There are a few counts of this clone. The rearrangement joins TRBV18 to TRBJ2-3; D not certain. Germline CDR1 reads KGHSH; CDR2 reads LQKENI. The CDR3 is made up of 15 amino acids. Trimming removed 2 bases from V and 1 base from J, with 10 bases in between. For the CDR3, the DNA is TGTGCCAGCTCACCATACGAAGTCGGCACAGATACGCAGTATTTT. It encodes CASSPYEVGTDTQYF.

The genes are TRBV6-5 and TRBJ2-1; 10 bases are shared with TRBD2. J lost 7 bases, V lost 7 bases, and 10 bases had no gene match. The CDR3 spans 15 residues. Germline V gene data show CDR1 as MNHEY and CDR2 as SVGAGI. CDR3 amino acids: CASTTSSGSRNEQFF. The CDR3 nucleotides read TGTGCCAGCACAACATCTAGCGGGAGTAGGAATGAGCAGTTCTTC.

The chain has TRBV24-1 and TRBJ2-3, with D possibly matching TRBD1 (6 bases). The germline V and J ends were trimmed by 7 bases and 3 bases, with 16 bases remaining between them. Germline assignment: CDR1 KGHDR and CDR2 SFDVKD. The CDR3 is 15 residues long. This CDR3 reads CATSPARGSTDTQYF. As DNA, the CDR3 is TGTGCCACCAGCCCGGCCAGGGGTTCGACAGATACGCAGTATTTT.

CDR3 DNA: TGTGCCAGCAGCTTAGAACAGGGGGCCGGGGAGCTGTTTTTT. It is translated as CASSLEQGAGELFF. This chain links TRBV7-6 with TRBJ2-2; the match to TRBD1 covers 8 bases. Trimming removed 1 base from V and 6 bases from J; junction bases left unmatched: 1. Germline CDR1 reads SGHVS; CDR2 reads FNYEAQ. The CDR3 has 14 amino acids. Filled out from reference TRBV7-6 and TRBJ2-2, the complete variable domain reads GAGVSQSPRYKVTKRGQDVALRCDPISGHVSLYWYRQALGQGPEFLTYFNYEAQQDKSGLPNDRFSAERPEGSISTLTIQRTEQRDSAMYRCASSLEQGAGELFFGEGSRLTVL.